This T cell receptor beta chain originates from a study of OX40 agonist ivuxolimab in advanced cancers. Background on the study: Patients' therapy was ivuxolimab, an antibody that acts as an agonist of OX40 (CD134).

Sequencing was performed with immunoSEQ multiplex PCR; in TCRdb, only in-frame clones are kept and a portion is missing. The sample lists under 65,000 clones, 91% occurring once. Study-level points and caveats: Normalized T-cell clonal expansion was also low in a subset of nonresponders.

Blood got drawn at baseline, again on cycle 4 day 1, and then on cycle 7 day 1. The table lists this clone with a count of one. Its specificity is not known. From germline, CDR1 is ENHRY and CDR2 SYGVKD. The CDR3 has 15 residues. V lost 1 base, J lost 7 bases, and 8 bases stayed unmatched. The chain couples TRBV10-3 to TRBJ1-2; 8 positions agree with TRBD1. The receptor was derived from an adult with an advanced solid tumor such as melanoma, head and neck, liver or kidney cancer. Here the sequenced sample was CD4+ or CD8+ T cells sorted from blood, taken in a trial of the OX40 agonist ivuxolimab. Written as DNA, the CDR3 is TGTGCCATCAGTGAGTTCCGACAGGGGAGCAGTGGCTACACCTTC. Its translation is CAISEFRQGSSGYTF.